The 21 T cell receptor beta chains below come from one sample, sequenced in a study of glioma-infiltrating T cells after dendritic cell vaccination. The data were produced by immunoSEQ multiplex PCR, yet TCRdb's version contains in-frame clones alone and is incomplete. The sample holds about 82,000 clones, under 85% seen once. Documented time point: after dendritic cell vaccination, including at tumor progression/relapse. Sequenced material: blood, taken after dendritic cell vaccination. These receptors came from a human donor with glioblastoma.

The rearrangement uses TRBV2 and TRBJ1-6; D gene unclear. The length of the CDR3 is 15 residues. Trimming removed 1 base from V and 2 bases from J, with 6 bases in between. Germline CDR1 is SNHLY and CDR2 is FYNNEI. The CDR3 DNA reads TGTGCCAGCAGTGAAGGAGGGCCCTATAATTCACCCCTCCACTTT. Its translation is CASSEGGPYNSPLHF.

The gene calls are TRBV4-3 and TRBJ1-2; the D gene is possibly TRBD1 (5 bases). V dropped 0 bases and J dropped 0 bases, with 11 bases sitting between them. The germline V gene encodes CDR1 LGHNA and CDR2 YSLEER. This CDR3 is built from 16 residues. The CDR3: CASSQDDGGANYGYTF. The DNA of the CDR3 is TGCGCCAGCAGCCAAGACGACGGAGGGGCTAACTATGGCTACACCTTC.

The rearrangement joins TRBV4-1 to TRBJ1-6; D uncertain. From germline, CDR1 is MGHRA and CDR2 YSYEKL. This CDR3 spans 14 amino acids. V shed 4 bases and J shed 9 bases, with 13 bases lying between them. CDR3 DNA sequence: TGCGCCAGCAGCCCGGAGCGCCTTTTTTCACCCCTCCACTTT. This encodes CASSPERLFSPLHF.

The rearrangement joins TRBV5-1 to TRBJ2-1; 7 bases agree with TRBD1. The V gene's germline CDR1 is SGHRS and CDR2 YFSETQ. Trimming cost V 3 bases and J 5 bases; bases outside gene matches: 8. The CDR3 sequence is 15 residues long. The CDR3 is CASSSGTAENNEQFF. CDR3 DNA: TGCGCCAGCAGCTCTGGGACAGCCGAAAACAATGAGCAGTTCTTC.

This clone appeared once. The CDR3 sequence is CASSKDSRYGYTF. CDR3 nucleotides: TGTGCCAGCAGCAAGGACAGCCGATATGGCTACACCTTC. This chain joins TRBV7-2 and TRBJ1-2; TRBD1 is a possible D gene (6 bases). V gave up 5 bases and J gave up 5 bases, with 12 bases separating them. Germline CDR1 SGHTA, CDR2 FQGNSA. This CDR3 region has 13 residues.

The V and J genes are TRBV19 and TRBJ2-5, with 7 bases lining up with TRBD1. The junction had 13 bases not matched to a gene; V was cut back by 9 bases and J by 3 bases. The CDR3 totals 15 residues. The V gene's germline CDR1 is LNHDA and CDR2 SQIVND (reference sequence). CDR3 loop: CASHPPGTAKETQYF. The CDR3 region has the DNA TGTGCCAGCCACCCCCCCGGGACAGCGAAAGAGACCCAGTACTTC.

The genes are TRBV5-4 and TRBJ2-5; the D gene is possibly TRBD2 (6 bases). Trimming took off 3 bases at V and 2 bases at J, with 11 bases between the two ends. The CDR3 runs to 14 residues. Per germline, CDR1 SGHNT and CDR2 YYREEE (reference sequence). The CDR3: CASSWDFEQETQYF. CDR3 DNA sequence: TGTGCCAGCAGCTGGGACTTCGAGCAAGAGACCCAGTACTTC.

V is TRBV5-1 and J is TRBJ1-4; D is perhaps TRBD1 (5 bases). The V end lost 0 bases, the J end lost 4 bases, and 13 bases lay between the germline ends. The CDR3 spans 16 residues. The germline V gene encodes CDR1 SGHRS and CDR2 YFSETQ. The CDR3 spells CASSLGTLGGNEKLFF. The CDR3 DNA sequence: TGCGCCAGCAGCTTGGGGACACTGGGCGGTAATGAAAAACTGTTTTTT.

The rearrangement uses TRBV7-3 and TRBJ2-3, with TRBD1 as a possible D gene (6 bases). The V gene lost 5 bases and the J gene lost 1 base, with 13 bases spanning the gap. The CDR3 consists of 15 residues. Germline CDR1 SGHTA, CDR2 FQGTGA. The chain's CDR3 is CASSIQGRRTDTQYF. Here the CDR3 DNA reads TGTGCCAGCAGCATACAGGGACGGCGCACAGATACGCAGTATTTT.

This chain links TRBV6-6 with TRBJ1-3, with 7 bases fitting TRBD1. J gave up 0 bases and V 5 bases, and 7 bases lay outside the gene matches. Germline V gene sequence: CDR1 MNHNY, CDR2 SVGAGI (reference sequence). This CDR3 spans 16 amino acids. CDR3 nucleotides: TGTGCCAGCAGTATGGGCCGGGACAGCTCTGGAAACACCATATATTTT. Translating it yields CASSMGRDSSGNTIYF.

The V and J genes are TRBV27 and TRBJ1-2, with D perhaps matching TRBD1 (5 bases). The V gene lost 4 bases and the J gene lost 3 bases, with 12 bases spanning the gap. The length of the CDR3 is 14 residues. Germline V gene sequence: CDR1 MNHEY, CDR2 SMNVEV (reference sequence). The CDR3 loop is CASSSIDRDYGYTF. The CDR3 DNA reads TGTGCCAGCAGTTCAATTGACAGAGACTATGGCTACACCTTC.

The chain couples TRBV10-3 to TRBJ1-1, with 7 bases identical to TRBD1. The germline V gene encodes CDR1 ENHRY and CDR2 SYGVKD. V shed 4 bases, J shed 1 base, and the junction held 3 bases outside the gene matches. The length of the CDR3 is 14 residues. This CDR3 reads CAISGGQTNTEAFF. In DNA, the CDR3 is TGTGCCATCAGTGGGGGACAGACGAACACTGAAGCTTTCTTT.

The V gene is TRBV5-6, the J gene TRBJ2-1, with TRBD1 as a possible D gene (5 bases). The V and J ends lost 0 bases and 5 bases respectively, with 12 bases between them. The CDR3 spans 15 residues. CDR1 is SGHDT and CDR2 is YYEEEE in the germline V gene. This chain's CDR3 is CASSLVQGRDNEQFF. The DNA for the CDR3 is TGTGCCAGCAGCTTGGTTCAGGGAAGGGACAATGAGCAGTTCTTC.

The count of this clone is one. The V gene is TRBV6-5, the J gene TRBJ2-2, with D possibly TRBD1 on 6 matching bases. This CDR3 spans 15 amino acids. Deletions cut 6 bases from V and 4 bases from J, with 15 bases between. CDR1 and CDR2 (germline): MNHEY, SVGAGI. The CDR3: CASRYDRPPTGELFF. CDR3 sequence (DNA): TGTGCCAGCAGATACGACAGGCCTCCCACCGGGGAGCTGTTTTTT.

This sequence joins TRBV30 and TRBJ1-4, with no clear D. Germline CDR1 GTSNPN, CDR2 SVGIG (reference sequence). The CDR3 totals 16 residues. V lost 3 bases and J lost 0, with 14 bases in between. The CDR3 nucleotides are TGTGCCTGGAGGCCAGGACGGGATTCAACTAATGAAAAACTGTTTTTT. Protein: CAWRPGRDSTNEKLFF.

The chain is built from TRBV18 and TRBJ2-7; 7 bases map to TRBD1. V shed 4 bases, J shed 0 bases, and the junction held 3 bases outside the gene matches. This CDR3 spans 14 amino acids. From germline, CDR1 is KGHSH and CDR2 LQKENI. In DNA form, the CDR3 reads TGTGCCAGCTCACAGGGGGCCCCCTCCTACGAGCAGTACTTC. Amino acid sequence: CASSQGAPSYEQYF.

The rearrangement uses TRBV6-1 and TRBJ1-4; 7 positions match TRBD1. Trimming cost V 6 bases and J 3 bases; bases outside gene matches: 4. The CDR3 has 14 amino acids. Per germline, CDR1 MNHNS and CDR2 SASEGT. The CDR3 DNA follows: TGTGCCAGCAGGTCCGGGACAGCTAATGAAAAACTGTTTTTT. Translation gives CASRSGTANEKLFF.

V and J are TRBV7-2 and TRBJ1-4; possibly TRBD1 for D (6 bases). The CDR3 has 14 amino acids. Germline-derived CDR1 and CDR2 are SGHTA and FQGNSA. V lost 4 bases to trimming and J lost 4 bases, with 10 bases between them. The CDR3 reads CASSWGGGNEKLFF. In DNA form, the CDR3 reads TGTGCCAGCAGCTGGGGAGGGGGTAATGAAAAACTGTTTTTT.

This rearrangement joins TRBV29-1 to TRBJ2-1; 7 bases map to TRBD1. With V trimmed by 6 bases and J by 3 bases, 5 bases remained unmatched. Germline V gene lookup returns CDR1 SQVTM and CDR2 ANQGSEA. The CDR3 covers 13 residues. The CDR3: CSVGDSFYNEQFF. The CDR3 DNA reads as TGCAGCGTAGGGGACAGTTTCTACAATGAGCAGTTCTTC.

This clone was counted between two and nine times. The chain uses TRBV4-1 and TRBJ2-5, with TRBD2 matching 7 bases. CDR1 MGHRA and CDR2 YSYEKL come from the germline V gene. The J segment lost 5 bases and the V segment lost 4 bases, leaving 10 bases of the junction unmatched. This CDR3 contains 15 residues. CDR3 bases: TGCGCCAGCAGCCGGGGAGCGGGGAGGACGGAGACCCAGTACTTC. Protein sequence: CASSRGAGRTETQYF.

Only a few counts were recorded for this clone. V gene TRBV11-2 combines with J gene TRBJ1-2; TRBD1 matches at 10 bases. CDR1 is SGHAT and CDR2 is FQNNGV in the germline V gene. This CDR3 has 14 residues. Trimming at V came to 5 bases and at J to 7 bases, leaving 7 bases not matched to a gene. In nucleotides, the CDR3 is TGTGCCAGCAGCAGACAGGGGGCCAATTCTGGCTACACCTTC. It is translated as CASSRQGANSGYTF.